These T cell receptor beta chains were read from a single sample in a study of T cell changes during pregnancy in multiple sclerosis. Using immunoSEQ multiplex PCR, the repertoire was profiled, and TCRdb retains in-frame clones only, with some absent. The profile shows just under 100,000 clones, approximately 93% of them singletons. The sample here was peripheral blood, taken after pregnancy. The receptors were sampled from a female donor with multiple sclerosis, enrolled in a pregnancy study. Both conserved end residues are part of each CDR3. Fields, in order: CDR3 DNA, CDR3 protein, V gene, J gene, D gene, clone size. D genes are given only for firm matches. The listing skips clone size in some rows; elsewhere it reads once, few, many or a size class.

cdr3_nt: TGCACCAGCAGCCATTCTAGTTCCTCCGGGGAGCTGTTTTTT; cdr3_aa: CTSSHSSSSGELFF; v_call: TRBV1; j_call: TRBJ2-2; d_call: .; clone_size: .
cdr3_nt: TGCGCCAGCAGCCAATCTGGACTAGCCCCCTACTTC; cdr3_aa: CASSQSGLAPYF; v_call: TRBV4-1; j_call: TRBJ2-5; d_call: TRBD2; clone_size: .
cdr3_nt: TGTGCCAGTAGTATGTCGGGAGGGGCGGGCACTGAAGCTTTCTTT; cdr3_aa: CASSMSGGAGTEAFF; v_call: TRBV19; j_call: TRBJ1-1; d_call: .; clone_size: .
cdr3_nt: TGTGCCAGCAGCTTGGGACAGGGCGCCTACGAGCAGTACTTC; cdr3_aa: CASSLGQGAYEQYF; v_call: TRBV7-3; j_call: TRBJ2-7; d_call: TRBD1; clone_size: .
cdr3_nt: .; cdr3_aa: CASSSSTGRQETQYF; v_call: TRBV7-9; j_call: TRBJ2-5; d_call: .; clone_size: .
cdr3_nt: TGTGCCACCAGCAGAGATCCACGCCGGGTCCCCTATGGCTACACCTTC; cdr3_aa: CATSRDPRRVPYGYTF; v_call: TRBV15; j_call: TRBJ1-2; d_call: .; clone_size: once
cdr3_nt: TGTGCCAGCAGATCCGGGACAGTGAACACTGAAGCTTTCTTT; cdr3_aa: CASRSGTVNTEAFF; v_call: TRBV2; j_call: TRBJ1-1; d_call: TRBD1; clone_size: few
cdr3_nt: TGTGCCAGCAGTAATCAGGGGTACAATGAGCAGTTCTTC; cdr3_aa: CASSNQGYNEQFF; v_call: TRBV6-6; j_call: TRBJ2-1; d_call: .; clone_size: .
cdr3_nt: TGCGCCAGCAGCACGGGATGGGAAAACTATGGCTACACCTTC; cdr3_aa: CASSTGWENYGYTF; v_call: TRBV5-1; j_call: TRBJ1-2; d_call: .; clone_size: .
cdr3_nt: TGCAGTGCGCAACAGGGCCAGCCCCAGCATTTT; cdr3_aa: CSAQQGQPQHF; v_call: TRBV20-1; j_call: TRBJ1-5; d_call: .; clone_size: once
cdr3_nt: TGTGCCAGCAGTACTCAGGGGGCAAGTGAGCAGTACTTC; cdr3_aa: CASSTQGASEQYF; v_call: TRBV2; j_call: TRBJ2-7; d_call: TRBD1; clone_size: .
cdr3_nt: TGTGCCAGCAGCTTAGCTCGACAGGGGACAGATACGCAGTATTTT; cdr3_aa: CASSLARQGTDTQYF; v_call: TRBV7-9; j_call: TRBJ2-3; d_call: TRBD1; clone_size: .
cdr3_nt: TGTGCCAGCAGTCTTTCTCTCTCCTACGAGCAGTACTTC; cdr3_aa: CASSLSLSYEQYF; v_call: TRBV27; j_call: TRBJ2-7; d_call: .; clone_size: .
cdr3_nt: TGTGCCAGCAGTGCCCAGGTCATTGAAGCTTTCTTT; cdr3_aa: CASSAQVIEAFF; v_call: TRBV6-4; j_call: TRBJ1-1; d_call: .; clone_size: .
cdr3_nt: TGCGCCAGCAGCTTGGAGCCGGGGAGGGCTAATCAGCCCCAGCATTTT; cdr3_aa: CASSLEPGRANQPQHF; v_call: TRBV5-1; j_call: TRBJ1-5; d_call: .; clone_size: .
cdr3_nt: TGTGCCAGCAGTGGGGCGGGAGCTCATGAGCAGTTCTTC; cdr3_aa: CASSGAGAHEQFF; v_call: TRBV28; j_call: TRBJ2-1; d_call: TRBD2; clone_size: .
cdr3_nt: TGTGCCAGCAGCCAAGGAAGAGCGGGAGGTGCAAGAGAGACCCAGTACTTC; cdr3_aa: CASSQGRAGGARETQYF; v_call: TRBV14; j_call: TRBJ2-5; d_call: TRBD2; clone_size: .
cdr3_nt: TGCGCCAGCAGCCACCGCCAGGGGAGTTTTACCGCTGAAGCTTTCTTT; cdr3_aa: CASSHRQGSFTAEAFF; v_call: TRBV5-1; j_call: TRBJ1-1; d_call: .; clone_size: .
cdr3_nt: TGCGCCAGCAGCTTGAGGGGCGGTGTTTACGAGCAGTACTTC; cdr3_aa: CASSLRGGVYEQYF; v_call: TRBV5-1; j_call: TRBJ2-7; d_call: .; clone_size: .
cdr3_nt: TGTGCCAGCAGGGAGGGGCGGAACACTGAAGCTTTCTTT; cdr3_aa: CASREGRNTEAFF; v_call: TRBV27; j_call: TRBJ1-1; d_call: .; clone_size: .
cdr3_nt: TGTGCCAGTAGTATTAAAGGGGCCGCTGATACGCAGTATTTT; cdr3_aa: CASSIKGAADTQYF; v_call: TRBV19; j_call: TRBJ2-3; d_call: .; clone_size: .
cdr3_nt: TGTGCCAGCAGTGAAGCAACTTCCCAGGTAGCCTACAATGAGCAGTTCTTC; cdr3_aa: CASSEATSQVAYNEQFF; v_call: TRBV6-1; j_call: TRBJ2-1; d_call: .; clone_size: .
cdr3_nt: TGCGCCAGCAGCCCAGGGGGTCCTCAAGCCTCCTACGAGCAGTACTTC; cdr3_aa: CASSPGGPQASYEQYF; v_call: TRBV4-1; j_call: TRBJ2-7; d_call: TRBD1; clone_size: .
cdr3_nt: TGTGCCATCCAAAGGGGGCCAGGGACTGAAGCTTTCTTT; cdr3_aa: CAIQRGPGTEAFF; v_call: TRBV28; j_call: TRBJ1-1; d_call: TRBD1; clone_size: .
cdr3_nt: TGCAGCGTTGAGGACAGAGGCAAAAACATTCAGTACTTC; cdr3_aa: CSVEDRGKNIQYF; v_call: TRBV29-1; j_call: TRBJ2-4; d_call: .; clone_size: .
cdr3_nt: TGCGCCAGCAGCCAAAGCGATTTGACCGGGGAGCTGTTTTTT; cdr3_aa: CASSQSDLTGELFF; v_call: TRBV4-3; j_call: TRBJ2-2; d_call: .; clone_size: .
cdr3_nt: TGTGCCAGCAGCCCTCAGGATCCTGAAGCGGGAGGGGGAGAGACCCAGTACTTC; cdr3_aa: CASSPQDPEAGGGETQYF; v_call: TRBV14; j_call: TRBJ2-5; d_call: TRBD2; clone_size: .
cdr3_nt: TGTGCCAGCAGCCAAGAGACACTCGTCTACGAGCAGTACTTC; cdr3_aa: CASSQETLVYEQYF; v_call: TRBV14; j_call: TRBJ2-7; d_call: .; clone_size: .
cdr3_nt: TGTGCCAGCAGCTTAGGGGCGGGGGGTCAGAGGCCCCAGCATTTT; cdr3_aa: CASSLGAGGQRPQHF; v_call: TRBV7-2; j_call: TRBJ1-5; d_call: .; clone_size: .
cdr3_nt: TGTGCCAGCAGTTTAAGGGGGGGGAATGAGCAGTTCTTC; cdr3_aa: CASSLRGGNEQFF; v_call: TRBV27; j_call: TRBJ2-1; d_call: .; clone_size: .